This TCR beta chain is from a study of cytomegalovirus exposure and HLA in healthy donors. Study overall: Within the Caucasian-associated ancestry cluster were around four fifths of the approximately 400 genotyped donors.

V was shortened by 8 bases and J by 6 bases, with 23 bases between the two germline ends. The CDR3 length is 16 residues. CDR1 is KGHSH, CDR2 LQKENI, per germline. It was with 60 Vbeta and 13 Jbeta primers that the PCR ran. Produced via immunoSEQ multiplex PCR; TCRdb's table is partial and in-frame only. The table lists some 200,000 clones, approximately 78% of them singletons. V is TRBV18 and J is TRBJ2-1; TRBD2 might be the D (7 bases). Sequencing input: PBMCs. The sequence derives from a woman aged 18 to 35 in good health and CMV-seronegative. The CDR3 loop is CASRGAGESGGNEQFF. CDR3 in DNA: TGTGCCAGCCGGGGGGCGGGAGAGTCTGGCGGCAATGAGCAGTTCTTC.